This T cell receptor (beta chain) was recovered during a study of blood T cell repertoires in COVID-19. Study overall: The study drew acute and convalescent COVID-19 samples from the United States, Italy and Spain. T cells, B-cell-depleted T cells, or PBMCs provided the cDNA or gDNA that served as material.

The method was immunoSEQ multiplex PCR; TCRdb's version includes in-frame clones alone and lacks a portion of them. The sample has about 40,000 clones, around 80% seen once. J gave up 4 bases and V 6 bases, and 12 bases lay outside the gene matches. The germline gives CDR1 MNHEY, CDR2 SMNVEV (reference sequence). CDR3 size: 16 residues. Sequenced: peripheral blood. This clonotype originated in an elderly man with active or convalescent COVID-19. The chain combines TRBV27 with TRBJ1-1, with TRBD1 identical over 9 bases. The CDR3 DNA follows: TGTGCCAGCAGCACCACAGGACAGGGGATGAGCACTGAAGCTTTCTTT. This translates into CASSTTGQGMSTEAFF.